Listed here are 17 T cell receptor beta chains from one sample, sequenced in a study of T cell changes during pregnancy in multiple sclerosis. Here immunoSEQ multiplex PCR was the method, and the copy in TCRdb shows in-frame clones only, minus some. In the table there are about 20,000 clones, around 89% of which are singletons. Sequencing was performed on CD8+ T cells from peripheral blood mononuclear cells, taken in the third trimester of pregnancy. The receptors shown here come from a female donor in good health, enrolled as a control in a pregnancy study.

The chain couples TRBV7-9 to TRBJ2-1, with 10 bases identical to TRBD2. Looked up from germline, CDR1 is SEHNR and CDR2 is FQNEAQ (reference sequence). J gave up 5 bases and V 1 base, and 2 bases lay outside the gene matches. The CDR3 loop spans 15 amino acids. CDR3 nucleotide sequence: TGTGCCAGCAGCTTAGGACTAGCGGGTAACAATGAGCAGTTCTTC. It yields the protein CASSLGLAGNNEQFF.

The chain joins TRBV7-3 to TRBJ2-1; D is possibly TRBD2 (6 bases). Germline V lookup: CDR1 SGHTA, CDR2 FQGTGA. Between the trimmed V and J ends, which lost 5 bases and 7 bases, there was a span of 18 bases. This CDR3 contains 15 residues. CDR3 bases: TGTGCCAGCAGCGGCGGACTACTTGGGGATAATGAGCAGTTCTTC. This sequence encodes CASSGGLLGDNEQFF.

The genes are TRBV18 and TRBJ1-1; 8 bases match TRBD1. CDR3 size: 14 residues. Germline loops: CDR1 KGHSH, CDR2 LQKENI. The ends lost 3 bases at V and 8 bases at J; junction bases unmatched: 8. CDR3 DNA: TGTGCCAGCTCACCCCAAGGACAGGGCAGGGAAGCTTTCTTT. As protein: CASSPQGQGREAFF.

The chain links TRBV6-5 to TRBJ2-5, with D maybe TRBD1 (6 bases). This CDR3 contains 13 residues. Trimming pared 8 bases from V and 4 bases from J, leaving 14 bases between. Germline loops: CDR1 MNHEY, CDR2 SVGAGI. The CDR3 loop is CASGTIGGETQYF. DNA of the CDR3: TGTGCCAGCGGTACCATAGGGGGAGAGACCCAGTACTTC.

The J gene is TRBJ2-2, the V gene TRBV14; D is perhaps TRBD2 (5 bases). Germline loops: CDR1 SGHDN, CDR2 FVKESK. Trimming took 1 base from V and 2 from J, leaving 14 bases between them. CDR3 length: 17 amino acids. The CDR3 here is CASSQVEEGPNTGELFF. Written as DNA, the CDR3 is TGTGCCAGCAGCCAAGTGGAAGAGGGCCCTAACACCGGGGAGCTGTTTTTT. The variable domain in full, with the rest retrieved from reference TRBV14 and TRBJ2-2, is EAGVTQFPSHSVIEKGQTVTLRCDPISGHDNLYWYRRVMGKEIKFLLHFVKESKQDESGMPNNRFLAERTGGTYSTLKVQPAELEDSGVYFCASSQVEEGPNTGELFFGEGSRLTVL.

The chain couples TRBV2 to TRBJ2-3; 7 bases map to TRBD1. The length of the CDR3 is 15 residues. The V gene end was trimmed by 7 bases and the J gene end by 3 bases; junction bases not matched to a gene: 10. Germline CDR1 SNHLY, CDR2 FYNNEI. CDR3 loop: CASIDVTGTTDTQYF. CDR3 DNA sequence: TGTGCCAGCATCGACGTGACAGGGACGACAGATACGCAGTATTTT.

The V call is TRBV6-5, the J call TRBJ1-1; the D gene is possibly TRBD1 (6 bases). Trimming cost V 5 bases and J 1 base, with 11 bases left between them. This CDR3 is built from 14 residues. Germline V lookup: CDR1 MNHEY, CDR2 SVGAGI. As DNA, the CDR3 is TGTGCCAGCAGTCCACAGGGTTGGAACACTGAAGCTTTCTTT. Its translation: CASSPQGWNTEAFF.

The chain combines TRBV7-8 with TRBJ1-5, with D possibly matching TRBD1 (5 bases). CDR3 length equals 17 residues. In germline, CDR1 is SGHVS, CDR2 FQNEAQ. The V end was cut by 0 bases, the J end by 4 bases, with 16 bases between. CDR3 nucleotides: TGTGCCAGCAGCTTAGCACCCAATGGGGCGAAAAATCAGCCCCAGCATTTT. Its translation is CASSLAPNGAKNQPQHF.

The CDR3 nucleotides read TGCAGCGTTTCCGGGACAGGGGGCCCCGGGGAGCTGTTTTTT. It specifies CSVSGTGGPGELFF. J is TRBJ2-2 and V is TRBV29-1, with TRBD1 identical over 12 bases. CDR1 and CDR2 (germline): SQVTM, ANQGSEA. The junction had 4 bases not matched to a gene; V was cut back by 5 bases and J by 6 bases. The CDR3 loop spans 14 amino acids.

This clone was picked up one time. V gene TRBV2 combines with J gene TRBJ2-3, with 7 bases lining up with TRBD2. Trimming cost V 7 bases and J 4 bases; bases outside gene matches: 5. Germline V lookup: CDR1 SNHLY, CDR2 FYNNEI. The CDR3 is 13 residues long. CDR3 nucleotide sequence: TGTGCCAGCATGGGGCGGGAGTCAGATACGCAGTATTTT. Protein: CASMGRESDTQYF.

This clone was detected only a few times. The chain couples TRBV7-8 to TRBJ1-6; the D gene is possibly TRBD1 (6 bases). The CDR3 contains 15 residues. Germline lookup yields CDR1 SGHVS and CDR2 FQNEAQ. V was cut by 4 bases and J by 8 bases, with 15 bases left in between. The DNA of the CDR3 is TGTGCCAGCAGCTCTAGCGGGCAGGGGTATTCACCCCTCCACTTT. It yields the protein CASSSSGQGYSPLHF.

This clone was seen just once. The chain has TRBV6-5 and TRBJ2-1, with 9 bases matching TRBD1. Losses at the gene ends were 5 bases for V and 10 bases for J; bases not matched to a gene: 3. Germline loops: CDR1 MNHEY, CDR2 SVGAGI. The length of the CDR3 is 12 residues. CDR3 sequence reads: CASSRDREEQFF. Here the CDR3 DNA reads TGTGCCAGCAGTCGGGACAGGGAGGAGCAGTTCTTC.

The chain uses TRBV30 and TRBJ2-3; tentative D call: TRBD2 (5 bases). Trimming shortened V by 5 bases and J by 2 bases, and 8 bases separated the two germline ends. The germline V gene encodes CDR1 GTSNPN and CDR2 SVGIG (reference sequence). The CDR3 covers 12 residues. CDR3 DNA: TGTGCCTGGGGAGGAGACACAGATACGCAGTATTTT. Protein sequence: CAWGGDTDTQYF.

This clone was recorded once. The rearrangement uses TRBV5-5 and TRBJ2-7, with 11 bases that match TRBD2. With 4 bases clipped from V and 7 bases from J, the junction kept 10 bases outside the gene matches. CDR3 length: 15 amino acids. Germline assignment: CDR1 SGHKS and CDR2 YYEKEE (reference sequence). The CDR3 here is CASSSTRGLAEEQYF. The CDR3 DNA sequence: TGTGCCAGCAGCAGCACACGGGGACTAGCGGAGGAGCAGTACTTC.

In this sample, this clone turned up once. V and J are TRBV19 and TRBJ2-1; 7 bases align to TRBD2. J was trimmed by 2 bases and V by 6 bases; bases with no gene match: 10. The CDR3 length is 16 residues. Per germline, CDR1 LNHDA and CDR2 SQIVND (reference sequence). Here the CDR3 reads CASSTGTTTTYNEQFF. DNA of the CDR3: TGTGCCAGTAGCACCGGGACTACCACGACCTACAATGAGCAGTTCTTC.

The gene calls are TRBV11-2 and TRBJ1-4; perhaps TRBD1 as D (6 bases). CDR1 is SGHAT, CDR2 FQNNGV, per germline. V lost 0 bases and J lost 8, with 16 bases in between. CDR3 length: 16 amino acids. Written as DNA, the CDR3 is TGTGCCAGCAGCTTAGATGGGGGCTGGACAGAGGAAAAACTGTTTTTT. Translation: CASSLDGGWTEEKLFF.

The CDR3 DNA sequence: TGTGCCAGCAGTGAATATCTGGACAGGGCCAATCAGCCCCAGCATTTT. Translation: CASSEYLDRANQPQHF. The rearrangement joins TRBV6-1 to TRBJ1-5, with 8 bases identical to TRBD1. Germline V gene lookup returns CDR1 MNHNS and CDR2 SASEGT. V trimming: 2 bases; J trimming: 3 bases; junction bases outside the gene matches: 6. This CDR3 has 16 amino acids.